The 22 T cell receptor beta chains below all came from one sample that was sequenced in a study of OX40 agonist ivuxolimab in advanced cancers. Measured with immunoSEQ multiplex PCR; TCRdb has only the in-frame clones, and not every one. The top ten hold under 25% of the sample, which has around 34,000 clones, 70% to 85% seen once. Sequencing was performed on CD4+ or CD8+ T cells sorted from blood, taken in a trial of the OX40 agonist ivuxolimab. These receptors were collected from an adult with an advanced solid tumor such as melanoma, head and neck, liver or kidney cancer.

This chain uses TRBV7-8 with TRBJ1-5; TRBD1 aligns across 8 bases. This CDR3 has 15 residues. CDR1 is SGHVS, CDR2 FQNEAQ, per germline. The ends lost 5 bases at V and 2 bases at J; junction bases unmatched: 5. The CDR3 region is CASSHGTGGNQPQHF. The CDR3 nucleotides are TGTGCCAGCAGCCATGGGACAGGCGGCAATCAGCCCCAGCATTTT. Together with reference TRBV7-8 and TRBJ1-5, the CDR3 gives the full variable domain: GAGVSQSPRYKVAKRGQDVALRCDPISGHVSLFWYQQALGQGPEFLTYFQNEAQLDKSGLPSDRFFAERPEGSVSTLKIQRTQQEDSAVYLCASSHGTGGNQPQHFGDGTRLSIL.

In its sample, this clone is medium-sized. The rearrangement links TRBV29-1 to TRBJ2-7; perhaps D is TRBD1 or TRBD2 (6 bases each). The germline V gene encodes CDR1 SQVTM and CDR2 ANQGSEA. The V end was cut by 0 bases, the J end by 1 base, with 16 bases between. This CDR3 has 16 amino acids. CDR3 amino acids: CSVEDVRDTGSYEQYF. The CDR3 DNA sequence: TGCAGCGTTGAAGACGTGCGGGATACAGGGTCCTACGAGCAGTACTTC.

The chain links TRBV6-1 to TRBJ2-7; 8 bases agree with TRBD2. Germline trimming cut 8 bases from V and 0 bases from J; bases unmatched to any gene: 3. The germline V gene has CDR1 MNHNS and CDR2 SASEGT. The CDR3 consists of 13 residues. CDR3: CASLAGFSYEQYF. The CDR3 DNA is TGTGCCAGCCTAGCGGGTTTCTCCTACGAGCAGTACTTC.

The chain links TRBV30 to TRBJ1-1, with 9 bases fitting TRBD1. The V and J ends lost 5 bases and 0 bases, in that order; junction bases with no gene match: 7. The CDR3 has 15 amino acids. Germline assignment: CDR1 GTSNPN and CDR2 SVGIG (reference sequence). CDR3: CAWDGTGILNTEAFF. In DNA form, the CDR3 reads TGTGCCTGGGACGGGACAGGGATTTTGAACACTGAAGCTTTCTTT.

In this sample, this clone turned up many times. The rearrangement joins TRBV27 to TRBJ2-2; tentatively, D is TRBD1 (6 bases). In germline, CDR1 is MNHEY, CDR2 SMNVEV (reference sequence). Trimming removed 0 bases from V and 5 bases from J, with 10 bases in between. This CDR3 comprises 15 residues. Here the CDR3 DNA reads TGTGCCAGCAGTTTATCGACCCAGGGGACCGGGGAGCTGTTTTTT. Its translation: CASSLSTQGTGELFF.

This clone was counted a few times. The V gene is TRBV9, the J gene TRBJ2-2, with 10 bases matching TRBD2. V dropped 2 bases and J dropped 7; count of bases not matched to a gene: 8. The CDR3 is made up of 16 amino acids. Germline CDR1 is SGDLS and CDR2 is YYNGEE. CDR3 loop: CASSVGSSGGFGELFF. CDR3 nucleotides: TGTGCCAGCAGCGTGGGATCTAGCGGGGGATTCGGGGAGCTGTTTTTT.

This rearrangement joins TRBV7-8 to TRBJ2-7; D is possibly TRBD1 (6 bases). CDR1 is SGHVS and CDR2 is FQNEAQ in the germline V gene. Trimming stripped 9 bases from V and 5 bases from J, with 14 bases between. The CDR3 is made up of 12 amino acids. The chain's CDR3 is CASHRETNEQYF. Here the CDR3 DNA reads TGTGCCAGTCACAGGGAAACGAACGAGCAGTACTTC. Supplemented by reference TRBV7-8 and TRBJ2-7, the full variable domain reads GAGVSQSPRYKVAKRGQDVALRCDPISGHVSLFWYQQALGQGPEFLTYFQNEAQLDKSGLPSDRFFAERPEGSVSTLKIQRTQQEDSAVYLCASHRETNEQYFGPGTRLTVT.

V is TRBV13 and J is TRBJ1-5, with D uncertain. Germline CDR1 PRHDT, CDR2 FYEKMQ (reference sequence). Between the trimmed V and J ends, which lost 0 bases and 3 bases, there was a span of 15 bases. CDR3 length: 17 amino acids. Here the CDR3 DNA reads TGTGCCAGCAGCTTAGGGGGCCTCCGGACGGACAATCAGCCCCAGCATTTT. It yields the protein CASSLGGLRTDNQPQHF. The full variable domain, in which reference TRBV13 and TRBJ1-5 provide the parts outside the CDR3, is AAGVIQSPRHLIKEKRETATLKCYPIPRHDTVYWYQQGPGQDPQFLISFYEKMQSDKGSIPDRFSAQQFSDYHSELNMSSLELGDSALYFCASSLGGLRTDNQPQHFGDGTRLSIL.

A single count supports this clone. The V call is TRBV4-3, the J call TRBJ2-7; TRBD2 is a possible D gene (5 bases). The V end lost 4 bases, the J end lost 6 bases, and 13 bases lay between the germline ends. Germline CDR1 is LGHNA and CDR2 is YSLEER. There are 13 residues in the CDR3. The DNA for the CDR3 is TGCGCCAGCAGCCCCGAGGGAGTCGGCGAGCAGTACTTC. Translated: CASSPEGVGEQYF.

V and J are TRBV7-9 and TRBJ2-3; the match to TRBD1 covers 9 bases. V lost 5 bases, J lost 2 bases, and 5 bases stayed unmatched. The CDR3 consists of 15 residues. The V gene's germline CDR1 is SEHNR and CDR2 FQNEAQ (reference sequence). CDR3 DNA: TGTGCCAGCAGCCTACAGGGGGCGCCCACAGATACGCAGTATTTT. Translated, it gives CASSLQGAPTDTQYF.

The rearrangement links TRBV9 to TRBJ2-1; no reliable D call. The CDR3 is 16 residues long. Germline V CDR1 and CDR2: SGDLS, YYNGEE. V lost 1 base to trimming and J lost 0 bases, with 11 bases between them. The CDR3 protein is CASSVLSYGSYNEQFF. As DNA, the CDR3 is TGTGCCAGCAGCGTACTGTCCTACGGCTCCTACAATGAGCAGTTCTTC.

This clone occurred once. The gene calls are TRBV13 and TRBJ2-2, with D unresolved. The CDR3 loop spans 17 amino acids. Germline assignment: CDR1 PRHDT and CDR2 FYEKMQ (reference sequence). Between the trimmed V and J ends, which lost 0 bases and 2 bases, there was a span of 13 bases. Written as DNA, the CDR3 is TGTGCCAGCAGCTTAGGTGAACAGCTCTCCAACACCGGGGAGCTGTTTTTT. The encoded protein is CASSLGEQLSNTGELFF.

The sample holds one count of this clone. V gene TRBV19 combines with J gene TRBJ2-1; the match to TRBD1 covers 7 bases. CDR3 length: 15 residues. Germline loops: CDR1 LNHDA, CDR2 SQIVND (reference sequence). V lost 7 bases and J lost 0; bases outside the gene matches: 6. CDR3 coding DNA: TGTGCCAGTAACCAGGGACAGAGCTCCTACAATGAGCAGTTCTTC. Amino acid sequence: CASNQGQSSYNEQFF.

The chain has TRBV27 and TRBJ1-5; 9 bases are shared with TRBD1. CDR3 size: 16 residues. The ends lost 4 bases at V and 4 bases at J; junction bases unmatched: 8. Germline CDR1 reads MNHEY; CDR2 reads SMNVEV (reference sequence). The CDR3 bases are TGTGCCAGCAGTTCCCTCCCGGGACAGGGTAATCAGCCCCAGCATTTT. It specifies CASSSLPGQGNQPQHF.

The J gene is TRBJ1-6, the V gene TRBV27; D is ambiguous. The CDR3 totals 14 residues. With 6 bases removed from V and 2 bases from J, the gap between germline ends came to 8 bases. Germline CDR1 MNHEY, CDR2 SMNVEV (reference sequence). The CDR3 is CASSINPYNSPLHF. The CDR3 region has the DNA TGTGCCAGCAGCATCAACCCCTATAATTCACCCCTCCACTTT.

The chain uses TRBV11-2 and TRBJ2-7, with D hard to call. The CDR3 has 11 amino acids. Trimming took off 3 bases at V and 0 bases at J, with 0 bases between the two ends. From germline, CDR1 is SGHAT and CDR2 FQNNGV. CDR3 loop: CASSFSYEQYF. In nucleotides, the CDR3 is TGTGCCAGCAGCTTCTCCTACGAGCAGTACTTC.

V and J are TRBV28 and TRBJ2-7, with D perhaps being TRBD1 or TRBD2 (5 bases each). This CDR3 is built from 15 residues. Germline values: CDR1 MDHEN, CDR2 SYDVKM. V was clipped by 4 bases and J by 2 bases, with 15 bases between them. The CDR3 loop is CASSSPRDGTYEQYF. CDR3 nucleotides: TGTGCCAGCAGTTCCCCCCGGGACGGGACCTACGAGCAGTACTTC. The full variable domain, rest sourced from reference TRBV28 and TRBJ2-7, is DVKVTQSSRYLVKRTGEKVFLECVQDMDHENMFWYRQDPGLGLRLIYFSYDVKMKEKGDIPEGYSVSREKKERFSLILESASTNQTSMYLCASSSPRDGTYEQYFGPGTRLTVT.

The chain links TRBV12-2 to TRBJ2-5; the table's D call, TRBD1, has no DNA check behind it. TRBV12-2 is designated a pseudogene. CDR3 size: 19 residues. CDR3 coding DNA: TGTGCAAGTCGCTTAACTTCCGACACCCCAACAGACGCACAGGAGACCCAGTACTTC. It translates to CASRLTSDTPTDAQETQYF.

V and J are TRBV14 and TRBJ2-1, with D perhaps assigned TRBD1 or TRBD2 (5 bases each). This CDR3 is 15 amino acids long. Germline lookup yields CDR1 SGHDN and CDR2 FVKESK. Deletions cut 4 bases from V and 4 bases from J, with 14 bases between. CDR3 DNA: TGTGCCAGCAGCCGCCTCGGGGCTTCGTACAATGAGCAGTTCTTC. This translates into CASSRLGASYNEQFF. The complete variable domain, with remaining parts taken from reference TRBV14 and TRBJ2-1, reads EAGVTQFPSHSVIEKGQTVTLRCDPISGHDNLYWYRRVMGKEIKFLLHFVKESKQDESGMPNNRFLAERTGGTYSTLKVQPAELEDSGVYFCASSRLGASYNEQFFGPGTRLTVL.

This clone was recorded a few times. At the DNA level, this CDR3 is encoded by other sequences in the same sample as well. The CDR3 DNA reads TGTGCCAGCAGTGGTAGGGACAACTCCTACGAGCAGTACTTC. The encoded protein is CASSGRDNSYEQYF. This chain uses TRBV6-6 with TRBJ2-7; D perhaps matches TRBD1 (6 bases). CDR1 and CDR2 from the germline V gene are MNHNY and SVGAGI (reference sequence). With 5 bases removed from V and 0 bases from J, the gap between germline ends came to 11 bases. CDR3 size: 14 residues.

The gene calls are TRBV5-1 and TRBJ2-4, with D tentatively TRBD1 or TRBD2 (5 bases each). V lost 4 bases and J lost 0, with 17 bases in between. The CDR3 contains 17 residues. CDR1 and CDR2 (germline): SGHRS, YFSETQ. The DNA for the CDR3 is TGCGCCAGCAGCCACTGGGACCCCTTACTAGCCAAAAACATTCAGTACTTC. This translates into CASSHWDPLLAKNIQYF.

The chain joins TRBV4-3 to TRBJ1-1; 7 bases fit TRBD1. This CDR3 spans 11 amino acids. Germline V gene sequence: CDR1 LGHNA, CDR2 YSLEER. J was trimmed by 6 bases and V by 8 bases; bases with no gene match: 3. For the CDR3, the DNA is TGCGCCAGCCGTCAGGGGGCTGAAGCTTTCTTT. Protein sequence: CASRQGAEAFF.